The clone carrying this TCR beta chain was seen a few times. This sample was taken from a study of blood T cells in healthy people across ages. Study context: Template switching picked up about one barcoded beta molecule for each two T cells.

Primed by a sample-barcoded 5' primer and a J-beta primer mix, a second PCR proceeded for 7 to 11 cycles. Tags on each cDNA molecule came from a template-switch adaptor with 12 random nucleotides. Samples each returned at least 3 million CDR3-containing paired-end reads. TCRdb analysed the 5' RACE reads with MiXCR anew, one entry per CDR3 protein. The sample consists of more than 900,000 distinct CDR3 sequences, roughly 24% of them appearing once. Trimming shortened V by 6 bases and J by 2 bases, and 10 bases separated the two germline ends. The CDR3 covers 14 residues. The sample also formed part of further work on T cells of mothers and their children.

Specimen: blood. The sequence came from a girl aged 2-9 years in good health. This rearrangement joins TRBV12-3 or TRBV12-4 to TRBJ2-2; D perhaps matches TRBD2 (6 bases). DNA for the CDR3: TGTGCCAGCAGAACTAGCTACAACACCGGGGAGCTGTTTTTT. Its translation is CASRTSYNTGELFF.